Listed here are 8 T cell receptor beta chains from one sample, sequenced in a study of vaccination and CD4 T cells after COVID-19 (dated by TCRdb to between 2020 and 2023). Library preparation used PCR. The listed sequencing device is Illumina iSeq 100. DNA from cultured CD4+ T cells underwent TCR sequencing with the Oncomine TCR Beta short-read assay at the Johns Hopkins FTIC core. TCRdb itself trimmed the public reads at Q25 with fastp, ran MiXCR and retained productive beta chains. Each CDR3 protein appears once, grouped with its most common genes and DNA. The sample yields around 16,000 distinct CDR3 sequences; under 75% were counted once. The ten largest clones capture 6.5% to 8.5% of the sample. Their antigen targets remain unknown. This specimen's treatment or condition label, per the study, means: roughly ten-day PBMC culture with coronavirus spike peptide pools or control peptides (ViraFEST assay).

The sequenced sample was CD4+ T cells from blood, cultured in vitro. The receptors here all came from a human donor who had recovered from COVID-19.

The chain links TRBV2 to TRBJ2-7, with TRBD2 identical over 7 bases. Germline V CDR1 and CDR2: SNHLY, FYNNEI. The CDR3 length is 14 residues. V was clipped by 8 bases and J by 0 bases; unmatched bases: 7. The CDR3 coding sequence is TGTGCCAGCGGACTAGAACGTGTCTCCTACGAGCAGTACTTC. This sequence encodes CASGLERVSYEQYF.

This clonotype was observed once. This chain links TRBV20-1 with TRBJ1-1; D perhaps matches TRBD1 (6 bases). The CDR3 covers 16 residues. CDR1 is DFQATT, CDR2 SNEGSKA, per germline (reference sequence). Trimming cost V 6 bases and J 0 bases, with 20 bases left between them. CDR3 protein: CSAKVSFGDMNTEAFF. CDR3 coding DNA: TGCAGTGCCAAAGTCAGCTTTGGGGACATGAACACTGAAGCTTTCTTT.

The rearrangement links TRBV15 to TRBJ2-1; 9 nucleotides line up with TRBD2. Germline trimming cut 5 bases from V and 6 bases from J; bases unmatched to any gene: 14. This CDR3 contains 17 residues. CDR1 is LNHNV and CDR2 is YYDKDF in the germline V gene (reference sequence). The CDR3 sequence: CATSENQGLAGLNEQFF. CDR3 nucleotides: TGTGCCACCAGCGAAAACCAGGGGCTAGCGGGACTCAATGAGCAGTTCTTC.

The CDR3 DNA is TGTGCCAGCAGCTTAACCACTATGAACACTGAAGCTTTCTTT. Translating gives CASSLTTMNTEAFF. The V call is TRBV7-9, the J call TRBJ1-1; unclear D gene. Germline V gives CDR1 SEHNR, CDR2 FQNEAQ (reference sequence). This CDR3 is built from 14 residues. The V and J ends lost 2 bases and 0 bases respectively, with 7 bases between them.

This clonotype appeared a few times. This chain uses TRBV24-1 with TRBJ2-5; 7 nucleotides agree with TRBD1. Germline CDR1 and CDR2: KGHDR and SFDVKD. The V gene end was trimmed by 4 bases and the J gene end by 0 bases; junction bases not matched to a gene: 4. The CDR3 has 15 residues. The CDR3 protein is CATSDPGTDQETQYF. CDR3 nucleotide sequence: TGTGCCACCAGTGACCCCGGGACAGACCAAGAGACCCAGTACTTC.

In nucleotides, the CDR3 is TGTGCCAGCAGCTTAGTGTTCGGGGAGCAGTACTTC. It is translated as CASSLVFGEQYF. V usage is TRBV11-2 and J usage is TRBJ2-7; D call uncertain. CDR3 size: 12 residues. Germline V gene data show CDR1 as SGHAT and CDR2 as FQNNGV. The V end lost 1 base, the J end lost 7 bases, and 8 bases lay between the germline ends.

In DNA form, the CDR3 reads TGTGCCAGCAGCTTAGTGGCTAGCGGGGGTTACGAGACCCAGTACTTC. Amino acids: CASSLVASGGYETQYF. This chain joins TRBV7-2 and TRBJ2-5, with 10 nucleotides matching TRBD2. With V trimmed by 1 base and J by 5 bases, 7 bases remained unmatched. Germline V lookup: CDR1 SGHTA, CDR2 FQGNSA. This CDR3 has 16 residues.

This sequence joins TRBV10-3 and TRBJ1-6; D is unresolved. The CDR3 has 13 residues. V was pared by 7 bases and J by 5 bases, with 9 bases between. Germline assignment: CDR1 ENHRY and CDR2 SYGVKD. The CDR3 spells CAITRGNNSPLHF. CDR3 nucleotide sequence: TGTGCCATCACCCGCGGAAATAATTCACCCCTCCACTTT.